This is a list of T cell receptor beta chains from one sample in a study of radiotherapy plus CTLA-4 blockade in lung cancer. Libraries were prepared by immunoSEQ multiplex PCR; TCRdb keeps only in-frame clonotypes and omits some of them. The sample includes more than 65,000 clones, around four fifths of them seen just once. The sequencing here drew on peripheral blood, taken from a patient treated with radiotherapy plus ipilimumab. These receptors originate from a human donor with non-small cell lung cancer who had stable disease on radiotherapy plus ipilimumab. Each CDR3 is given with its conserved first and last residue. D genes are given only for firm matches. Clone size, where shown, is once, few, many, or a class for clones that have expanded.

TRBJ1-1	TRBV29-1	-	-	TGCAGCGTGAGGACCGGGACTGAAGCTTTCTTT	CSVRTGTEAFF
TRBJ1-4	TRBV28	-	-	TGTGCCAGCAGTCGACTCCAGCGGACGGATGAAAAACTGTTTTTT	CASSRLQRTDEKLFF
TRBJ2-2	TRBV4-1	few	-	TGCGCCAGCAGCCAACCCCGGCGGGGGCCCACCGGGGAGCTGTTTTTT	CASSQPRRGPTGELFF
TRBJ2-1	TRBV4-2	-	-	TGTGCCAGCAGCCAAGATCGGCCGTTGGGAGAGCAGTTCTTC	CASSQDRPLGEQFF
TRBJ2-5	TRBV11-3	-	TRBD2	TGTGCCAGCAGCTTAGCCCCTAGCGGGGCCCAAGAGACCCAGTACTTC	CASSLAPSGAQETQYF
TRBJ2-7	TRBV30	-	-	TGTTCCTGGAGGCTAGAGGGGGAGCAGTACTTC	CSWRLEGEQYF
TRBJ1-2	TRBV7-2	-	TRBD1	TGTGCCAGCAGCGCGCCGGGACAGGCCCTCTATGGCTACACCTTC	CASSAPGQALYGYTF
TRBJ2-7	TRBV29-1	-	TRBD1	TGCAGCGTTGAACTGGGGACAGGTTACTCCTACGAGCAGTACTTC	CSVELGTGYSYEQYF
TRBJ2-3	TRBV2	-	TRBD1	TGTGCCAGCAGTCCTACAGGGGCCGGAACAGATACGCAGTATTTT	CASSPTGAGTDTQYF
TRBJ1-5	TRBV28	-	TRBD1	TGTGCCAGCAGTTTGCAGGGGGGCTACAATCAGCCCCAGCATTTT	CASSLQGGYNQPQHF
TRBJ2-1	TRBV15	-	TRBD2	TGTGCCACCAGCAGAGATAGGGGAGGGAGTAATGAGCAGTTCTTC	CATSRDRGGSNEQFF
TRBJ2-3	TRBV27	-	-	TGTGCCAGCAGTTGGGGAAAAGATACGCAGTATTTT	CASSWGKDTQYF
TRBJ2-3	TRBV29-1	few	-	TGCAGCGTTGGTACGACTACCGGGGCGCAGTATTTT	CSVGTTTGAQYF
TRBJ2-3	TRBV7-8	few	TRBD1	TGTGCCAGCAGCCTGGGACAGACAGATACGCAGTATTTT	CASSLGQTDTQYF
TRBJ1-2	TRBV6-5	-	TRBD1	TGTGCCAGCAGTTTACGACAGGGGGCCAACTATGGCTACACCTTC	CASSLRQGANYGYTF
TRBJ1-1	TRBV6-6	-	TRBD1	TGTGCCAGCAGTGCGGAGGGGGCGCGGTGGACTGAAGCTTTCTTT	CASSAEGARWTEAFF
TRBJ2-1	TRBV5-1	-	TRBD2	TGCGCCAGCAGCTTGGACGGGACTAGCGGGGCGTACAATGAGCAGTTCTTC	CASSLDGTSGAYNEQFF
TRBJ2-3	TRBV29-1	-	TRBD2	TGCAGCGTTGGGAGGGTAGCGGGGGATAGCACAGATACGCAGTATTTT	CSVGRVAGDSTDTQYF
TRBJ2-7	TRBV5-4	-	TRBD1	TGTGCCAGCAGCGCCAGACAGGGCGGCTACGAGCAGTACTTC	CASSARQGGYEQYF
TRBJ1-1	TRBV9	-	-	TGTGCCAGCAGCGTAGGGTCGGGCAGGGAGTACCCTTTCTTT	CASSVGSGREYPFF
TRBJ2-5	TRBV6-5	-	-	TGTGCCAGCAGTTACCGGACACAAAGAAAAGAGACCCAGTACTTC	CASSYRTQRKETQYF
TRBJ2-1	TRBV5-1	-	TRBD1	TGCGCCAGCAGCTCCGGGACAGGCTCCTACAATGAGCAGTTCTTC	CASSSGTGSYNEQFF
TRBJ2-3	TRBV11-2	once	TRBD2	TGTGCCAGCAGGGGACTAGCGGGAGGGGGGAGAAGCACAGATACGCAGTATTTT	CASRGLAGGGRSTDTQYF
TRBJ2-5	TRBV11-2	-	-	TGTGCCAGCAGCTTAGAAGGGCACCAAGAGACCCAGTACTTC	CASSLEGHQETQYF
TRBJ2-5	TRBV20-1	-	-	TGCAGTGCTCACTTGGGAGAGACCCAGTACTTC	CSAHLGETQYF
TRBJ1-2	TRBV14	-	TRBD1	TGTGCCAGCAGCCAATTCCGAAGGACAGGGGCTGGCTACACCTTC	CASSQFRRTGAGYTF
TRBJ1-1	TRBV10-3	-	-	TGTGCCACCGCGATGACAGCGAACACTGAAGCTTTCTTT	CATAMTANTEAFF